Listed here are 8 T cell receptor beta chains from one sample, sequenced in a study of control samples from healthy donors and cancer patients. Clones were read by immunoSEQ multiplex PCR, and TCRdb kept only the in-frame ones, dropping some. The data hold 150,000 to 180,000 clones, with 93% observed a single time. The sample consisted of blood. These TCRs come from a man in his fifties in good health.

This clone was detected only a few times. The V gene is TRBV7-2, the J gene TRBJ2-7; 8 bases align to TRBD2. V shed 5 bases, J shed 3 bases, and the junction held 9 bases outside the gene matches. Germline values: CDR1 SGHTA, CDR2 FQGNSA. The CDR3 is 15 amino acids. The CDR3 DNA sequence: TGTGCCAGCAGCCGTCTAGCGGGCGGGGTCTACGAGCAGTACTTC. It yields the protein CASSRLAGGVYEQYF.

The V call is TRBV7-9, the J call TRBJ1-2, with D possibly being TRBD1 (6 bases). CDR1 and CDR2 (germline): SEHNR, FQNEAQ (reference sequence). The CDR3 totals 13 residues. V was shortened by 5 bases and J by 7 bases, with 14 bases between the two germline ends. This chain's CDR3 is CASSAQGPGGYTF. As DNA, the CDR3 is TGTGCCAGCAGCGCCCAGGGGCCGGGTGGCTACACCTTC.

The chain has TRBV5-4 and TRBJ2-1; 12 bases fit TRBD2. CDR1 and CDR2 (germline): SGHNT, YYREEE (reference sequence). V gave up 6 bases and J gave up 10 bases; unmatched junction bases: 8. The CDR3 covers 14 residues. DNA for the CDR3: TGTGCCAGCACGTTGACTAGCGGGAGTGAGGAGCAGTTCTTC. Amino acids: CASTLTSGSEEQFF.

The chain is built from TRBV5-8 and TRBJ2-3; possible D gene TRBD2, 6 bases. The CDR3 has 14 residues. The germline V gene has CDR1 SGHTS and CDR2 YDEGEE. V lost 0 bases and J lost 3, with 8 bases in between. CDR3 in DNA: TGTGCCAGCAGCTTGGGTCGGGAGACAGATACGCAGTATTTT. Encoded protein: CASSLGRETDTQYF.

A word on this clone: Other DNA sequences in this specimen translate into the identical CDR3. The CDR3 here is CASSLNYEQYF. In DNA form, the CDR3 reads TGCGCCAGCAGCTTAAACTACGAGCAGTACTTC. This chain joins TRBV5-1 and TRBJ2-7; D ambiguous. Trimming cost V 2 bases and J 3 bases, with 3 bases left between them. The CDR3 has 11 residues. Germline V lookup: CDR1 SGHRS, CDR2 YFSETQ.

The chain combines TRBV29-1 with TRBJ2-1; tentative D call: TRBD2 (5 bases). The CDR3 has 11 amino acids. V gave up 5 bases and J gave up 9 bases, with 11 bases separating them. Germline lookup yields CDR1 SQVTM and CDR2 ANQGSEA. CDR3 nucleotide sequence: TGCAGCGTTCGGGGAGACGGTGAGCAGTTCTTC. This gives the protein CSVRGDGEQFF.

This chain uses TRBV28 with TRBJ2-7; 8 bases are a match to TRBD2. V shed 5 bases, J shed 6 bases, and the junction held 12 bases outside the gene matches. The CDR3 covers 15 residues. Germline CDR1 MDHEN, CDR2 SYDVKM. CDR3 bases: TGTGCCAGCAGTCCCCGGCTAGCGGGTGGAGGCGAGCAGTACTTC. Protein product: CASSPRLAGGGEQYF.

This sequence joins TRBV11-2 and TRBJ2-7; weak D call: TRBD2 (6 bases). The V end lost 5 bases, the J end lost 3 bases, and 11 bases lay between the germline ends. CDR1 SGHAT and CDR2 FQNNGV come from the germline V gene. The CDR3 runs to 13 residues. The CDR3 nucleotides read TGTGCCAGCAGCCCAAGGACTATCTACGAGCAGTACTTC. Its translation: CASSPRTIYEQYF.